Each of the 26 T cell receptor beta chains below was sequenced from the same sample in a study of radiation and T cells in renal cell carcinoma. Indicated time point: blood 2 weeks post-SBRT. The sample's treatment: 15 Gy SBRT to primary tumor, nephrectomy 4 weeks later. Assay: immunoSEQ multiplex PCR; the TCRdb copy retains only in-frame clones and omits some. The data show about 130,000 clones, about four fifths seen once. Sequencing used blood, obtained from a patient whose treatment included radiotherapy and nephrectomy. These receptors were taken from a man aged 50 to 60 with renal cell carcinoma.

The V call is TRBV27, the J call TRBJ2-2; D is unclear. Trimming took off 2 bases at V and 0 bases at J, with 7 bases between the two ends. The germline V gene has CDR1 MNHEY and CDR2 SMNVEV (reference sequence). This CDR3 region has 15 residues. In nucleotides, the CDR3 is TGTGCCAGCAGTTTAAGGAGATCGAACACCGGGGAGCTGTTTTTT. This sequence encodes CASSLRRSNTGELFF.

The V gene is TRBV6-7, the J gene TRBJ1-1; D is unresolved. TRBV6-7 is an open reading frame, and its role is uncertain. The CDR3 extends over 14 amino acids. Trimming removed 2 bases from V and 0 bases from J, with 7 bases in between. CDR3 residues: CASSYLGLNTEAFF. The CDR3, as DNA: TGTGCCAGCAGTTACCTGGGATTGAACACTGAAGCTTTCTTT.

The V call is TRBV5-5, the J call TRBJ2-6; 7 nucleotides line up with TRBD2. After removal of 3 bases from V and 4 bases from J, the junction contained 4 bases not matched to a gene. The CDR3 contains 15 residues. Germline V gives CDR1 SGHKS, CDR2 YYEKEE (reference sequence). This chain's CDR3 is CASSSLATGANVLTF. DNA for the CDR3: TGTGCCAGCAGCTCACTAGCGACAGGGGCCAACGTCCTGACTTTC.

The genes are TRBV29-1 and TRBJ2-3; D is possibly TRBD1 (5 bases). The V and J ends lost 6 bases and 3 bases respectively, with 16 bases between them. Per germline, CDR1 SQVTM and CDR2 ANQGSEA. CDR3 length equals 14 residues. The CDR3 sequence: CSVATAFWTDTQYF. DNA for the CDR3: TGCAGCGTGGCGACAGCATTCTGGACAGATACGCAGTATTTT.

This chain links TRBV27 with TRBJ2-2, with D perhaps TRBD2 (5 bases). Germline CDR1 reads MNHEY; CDR2 reads SMNVEV (reference sequence). Trimming left V 2 bases short and J 9 bases short, with 22 bases between. This CDR3 region has 17 residues. DNA of the CDR3: TGTGCCAGCAGTTTACTCCCTGCGGAGAGGGAGAGTCGGGAGCTGTTTTTT. Translated: CASSLLPAERESRELFF.

This clone turned up a few times. The genes are TRBV19 and TRBJ1-3; D is unresolved. The CDR3 is 12 residues long. V lost 8 bases and J lost 2, with 7 bases in between. CDR1 is LNHDA and CDR2 is SQIVND in the germline V gene (reference sequence). The DNA for the CDR3 is TGTGCCAGTGGGAGGGCTGGAAACACCATATATTTT. This codes for CASGRAGNTIYF. The entire variable domain, with the rest obtained from reference TRBV19 and TRBJ1-3, is as follows: DGGITQSPKYLFRKEGQNVTLSCEQNLNHDAMYWYRQDPGQGLRLIYYSQIVNDFQKGDIAEGYSVSREKKESFPLTVTSAQKNPTAFYLCASGRAGNTIYFGEGSWLTVV.

The CDR3 DNA is TGTGCTGAGTGGCGTATTGAAGTTGCAACTAATGAAAAACTGTTTTTT. This translates into CAEWRIEVATNEKLFF. This chain uses TRBV5-8 with TRBJ1-4; D call uncertain. Germline values: CDR1 SGHTS, CDR2 YDEGEE. CDR3 length equals 16 residues.

This rearrangement joins TRBV18 to TRBJ2-3; 12 bases map to TRBD2. The CDR3 has 14 residues. Germline V gene data show CDR1 as KGHSH and CDR2 as LQKENI. After removal of 3 bases from V and 7 bases from J, the junction contained 2 bases not matched to a gene. CDR3 DNA sequence: TGTGCCAGCTCACCCCTAGCGGGAGGGAATACGCAGTATTTT. This translates into CASSPLAGGNTQYF.

This chain connects TRBV30 to TRBJ2-1; 9 positions match TRBD2. The germline V gene encodes CDR1 GTSNPN and CDR2 SVGIG (reference sequence). This CDR3 contains 15 residues. The V gene end was trimmed by 4 bases and the J gene end by 2 bases; junction bases not matched to a gene: 6. DNA for the CDR3: TGTGCCTGGACGATAGCGGGAGTTACCTACAATGAGCAGTTCTTC. It yields the protein CAWTIAGVTYNEQFF.

The chain has TRBV6-1 and TRBJ2-3; D perhaps matches TRBD1 (6 bases). CDR3 length equals 14 residues. V was shortened by 2 bases and J by 2 bases, with 8 bases between the two germline ends. Germline lookup yields CDR1 MNHNS and CDR2 SASEGT. The CDR3 spells CASSEQGPTDTQYF. The CDR3 nucleotides are TGTGCCAGCAGTGAACAGGGGCCCACAGATACGCAGTATTTT.

V gene TRBV21-1 combines with J gene TRBJ1-5; the table's D call of TRBD1 was not tested on the DNA. TRBV21-1 is given as a pseudogene. The CDR3 is 15 residues long. CDR3 sequence: CASSIVTGCNQPQHF. DNA of the CDR3: TGTGCCAGCAGCATTGTCACAGGGTGCAATCAGCCCCAGCATTTT.

This clone appeared a few times. The genes are TRBV6-4 and TRBJ1-2, with 10 bases matching TRBD1. This CDR3 has 15 residues. V trimming: 4 bases; J trimming: 5 bases; junction bases outside the gene matches: 7. CDR1 is MRHNA and CDR2 is SNTAGT in the germline V gene. In nucleotides, the CDR3 is TGTGCCAGCAGTGTGGGGACAGGGGCGCTTTATGGCTACACCTTC. This codes for CASSVGTGALYGYTF.

V is TRBV14 and J is TRBJ2-2; 10 positions match TRBD2. The CDR3 totals 17 residues. J was trimmed by 3 bases and V by 4 bases; bases with no gene match: 8. Germline CDR1 is SGHDN and CDR2 is FVKESK. The CDR3 loop reads CASSLLASGSYTGELFF. The CDR3 nucleotides read TGTGCCAGCAGCCTTCTTGCTAGCGGGAGTTACACCGGGGAGCTGTTTTTT.

J is TRBJ1-1 and V is TRBV19, with D hard to call. Trimming pared 6 bases from V and 2 bases from J, leaving 10 bases between. Germline CDR1 reads LNHDA; CDR2 reads SQIVND (reference sequence). The CDR3 has 13 amino acids. CDR3 sequence (DNA): TGTGCCAGTAGCCGGGCTCAAAACACTGAAGCTTTCTTT. Its translation is CASSRAQNTEAFF.

This chain links TRBV27 with TRBJ2-5; no reliable D call. The better agreement between TRBJ2-7 and the DNA end casts doubt on the J call. The CDR3 is 12 amino acids. In germline, CDR1 is MNHEY, CDR2 SMNVEV (reference sequence). The CDR3 region has the DNA TGTGCCAGACGACCGCCACTCCGCGAGCAGTACTTC. Protein sequence: CARRPPLREQYF.

This clone was observed a few times. The rearrangement links TRBV7-2 to TRBJ1-1; no firm D call. The CDR3 has 14 residues. The V end lost 2 bases, the J end lost 1 base, and 8 bases lay between the germline ends. Germline lookup yields CDR1 SGHTA and CDR2 FQGNSA. The CDR3 region has the DNA TGTGCCAGCAGCTTATCCCGACGGAACACTGAAGCTTTCTTT. The encoded protein is CASSLSRRNTEAFF.

The chain has TRBV6-6 and TRBJ1-5, with D tentatively TRBD1 (6 bases). V lost 8 bases to trimming and J lost 3 bases, with 20 bases between them. The CDR3 spans 16 residues. Germline V gene sequence: CDR1 MNHNY, CDR2 SVGAGI (reference sequence). The CDR3 here is CASLDLGQGTNQPQHF. Written as DNA, the CDR3 is TGTGCCAGCCTTGATCTAGGGCAGGGGACCAATCAGCCCCAGCATTTT.

The chain uses TRBV5-1 and TRBJ2-1; 8 bases are a match to TRBD1. The CDR3 totals 17 residues. Germline CDR1 SGHRS, CDR2 YFSETQ. With V trimmed by 6 bases and J by 7 bases, 18 bases remained unmatched. The chain's CDR3 is CASISGTARTGRNEQFF. The CDR3 DNA sequence: TGCGCCAGCATTAGTGGGACAGCTCGGACAGGGAGAAATGAGCAGTTCTTC.

In this sample, this clone turned up once. This sequence joins TRBV9 and TRBJ2-4; the match to TRBD1 covers 9 bases. J lost 3 bases, V lost 3 bases, and 7 bases had no gene match. This CDR3 contains 16 residues. Germline V gives CDR1 SGDLS, CDR2 YYNGEE. CDR3 sequence reads: CASSGTGGSDKNIQYF. The CDR3 coding sequence is TGTGCCAGCAGCGGTACAGGGGGCTCGGACAAAAACATTCAGTACTTC.

This clone was counted once. This chain uses TRBV6-1 with TRBJ2-2, with D hard to call. The V end was cut by 4 bases, the J end by 1 base, with 13 bases between. The CDR3 has 16 residues. Germline CDR1 and CDR2: MNHNS and SASEGT. The CDR3 here is CASSVIGTWNTGELFF. In nucleotides, the CDR3 is TGTGCCAGCAGTGTTATAGGAACGTGGAACACCGGGGAGCTGTTTTTT.

The chain carries TRBV11-1 and TRBJ2-2; D uncertain. Per germline, CDR1 SGHAT and CDR2 FQDESV (reference sequence). The CDR3 is made up of 15 amino acids. Trimming cost V 2 bases and J 6 bases, with 13 bases left between them. CDR3 region: CASSLSSISSGELFF. The CDR3 bases are TGTGCCAGCAGCTTAAGTAGTATTAGTTCCGGGGAGCTGTTTTTT.

This clone was seen only once. This sequence joins TRBV10-2 and TRBJ2-7, with a tentative D call TRBD1 (5 bases). V was trimmed by 7 bases and J by 3 bases, leaving 16 bases between them. Per the germline V gene, CDR1 is WSHSY and CDR2 is SAAADI. The CDR3 is made up of 14 amino acids. CDR3 protein: CASTSGSPYYEQYF. CDR3 nucleotides: TGCGCCAGCACTTCAGGGTCCCCCTACTACGAGCAGTACTTC.

J is TRBJ1-1 and V is TRBV6-5, with 7 bases that match TRBD1. Per the germline V gene, CDR1 is MNHEY and CDR2 is SVGAGI. J lost 8 bases, V lost 6 bases, and 12 bases had no gene match. This CDR3 is built from 14 residues. This chain's CDR3 is CASRIDHRGGEAFF. DNA of the CDR3: TGTGCCAGCAGAATCGATCACAGGGGCGGCGAAGCTTTCTTT.

This chain joins TRBV4-2 and TRBJ2-5; 8 nucleotides agree with TRBD2. The germline gives CDR1 LGHNA, CDR2 YNFKEQ. Trimming removed 5 bases from V and 5 bases from J; junction bases left unmatched: 19. The CDR3 is made up of 18 amino acids. Here the CDR3 reads CASSAHVAGGADSETQYF. DNA for the CDR3: TGTGCCAGCAGCGCTCATGTGGCCGGGGGGGCCGATAGTGAGACCCAGTACTTC.

The chain couples TRBV7-9 to TRBJ2-2, with 8 positions matching TRBD2. This CDR3 has 15 amino acids. Germline CDR1 reads SEHNR; CDR2 reads FQNEAQ (reference sequence). After removal of 5 bases from V and 4 bases from J, the junction contained 6 bases not matched to a gene. The chain's CDR3 is CASSPGGATTGELFF. The CDR3 DNA follows: TGTGCCAGCAGCCCCGGGGGGGCGACCACCGGGGAGCTGTTTTTT. The full variable domain, its missing parts supplied by reference TRBV7-9 and TRBJ2-2, is DTGVSQNPRHKITKRGQNVTFRCDPISEHNRLYWYRQTLGQGPEFLTYFQNEAQLEKSRLLSDRFSAERPKGSFSTLEIQRTEQGDSAMYLCASSPGGATTGELFFGEGSRLTVL.

The chain carries TRBV7-9 and TRBJ1-1; D is possibly TRBD1 (6 bases). Deletions cut 7 bases from V and 0 bases from J, with 21 bases between. There are 17 residues in the CDR3. Germline values: CDR1 SEHNR, CDR2 FQNEAQ (reference sequence). The chain's CDR3 is CASTPMGGGLMNTEAFF. The CDR3 DNA sequence: TGTGCCAGCACCCCTATGGGGGGGGGCCTAATGAACACTGAAGCTTTCTTT.